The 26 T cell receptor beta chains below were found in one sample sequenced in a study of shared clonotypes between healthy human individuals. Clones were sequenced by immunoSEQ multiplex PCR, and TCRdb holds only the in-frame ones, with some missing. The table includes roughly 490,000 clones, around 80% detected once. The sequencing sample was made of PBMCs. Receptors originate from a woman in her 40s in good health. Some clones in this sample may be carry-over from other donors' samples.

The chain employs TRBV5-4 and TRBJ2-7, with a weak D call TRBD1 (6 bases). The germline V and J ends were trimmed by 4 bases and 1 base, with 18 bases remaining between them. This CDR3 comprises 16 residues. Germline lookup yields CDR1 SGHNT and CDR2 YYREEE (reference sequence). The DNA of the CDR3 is TGTGCCAGCAGCGGAACAGGGACGGACGGGTCCTACGAGCAGTACTTC. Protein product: CASSGTGTDGSYEQYF.

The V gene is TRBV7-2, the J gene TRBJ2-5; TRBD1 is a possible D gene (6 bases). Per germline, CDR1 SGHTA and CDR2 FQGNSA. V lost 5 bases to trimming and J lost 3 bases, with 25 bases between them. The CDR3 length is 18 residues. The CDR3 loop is CASSLRPKRGREEETQYF. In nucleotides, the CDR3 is TGTGCCAGCAGCCTCAGACCAAAAAGGGGGAGAGAGGAAGAGACCCAGTACTTC.

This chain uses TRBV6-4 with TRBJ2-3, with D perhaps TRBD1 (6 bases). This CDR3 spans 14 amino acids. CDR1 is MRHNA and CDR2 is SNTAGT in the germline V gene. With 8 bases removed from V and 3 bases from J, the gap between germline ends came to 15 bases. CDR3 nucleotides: TGTGCCAGCCTGAGGGGGACCTCTACAGATACGCAGTATTTT. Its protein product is CASLRGTSTDTQYF.

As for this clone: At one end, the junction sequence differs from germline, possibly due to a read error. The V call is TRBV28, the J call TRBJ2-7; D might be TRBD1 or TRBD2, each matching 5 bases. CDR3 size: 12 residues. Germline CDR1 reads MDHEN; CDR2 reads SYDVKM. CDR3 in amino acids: CASSLPRDPLIF. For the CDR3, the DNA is TGTGCCAGCAGCCTGCCTCGGGACCCCTTGATTTTC.

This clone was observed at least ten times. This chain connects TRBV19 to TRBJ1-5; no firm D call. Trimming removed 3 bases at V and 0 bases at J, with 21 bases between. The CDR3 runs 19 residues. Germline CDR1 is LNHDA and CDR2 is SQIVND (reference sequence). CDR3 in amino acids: CASSIFGGRGSNSNQPQHF. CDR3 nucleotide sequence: TGTGCCAGTAGTATCTTTGGCGGTCGGGGATCAAATAGCAATCAGCCCCAGCATTTT.

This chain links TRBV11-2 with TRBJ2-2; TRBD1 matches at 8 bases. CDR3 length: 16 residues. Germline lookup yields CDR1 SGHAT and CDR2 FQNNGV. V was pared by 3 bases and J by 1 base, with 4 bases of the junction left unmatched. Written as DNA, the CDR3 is TGTGCCAGCAGCTTTCTCGGGACAGGGAACACCGGGGAGCTGTTTTTT. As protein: CASSFLGTGNTGELFF.

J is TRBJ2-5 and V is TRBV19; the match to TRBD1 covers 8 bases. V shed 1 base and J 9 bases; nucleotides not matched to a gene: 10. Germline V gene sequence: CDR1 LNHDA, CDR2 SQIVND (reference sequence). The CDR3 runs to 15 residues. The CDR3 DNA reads TGTGCCAGTAGTATAGGTGGGACAGGCCCAGTTCCCCAGTACTTC. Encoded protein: CASSIGGTGPVPQYF.

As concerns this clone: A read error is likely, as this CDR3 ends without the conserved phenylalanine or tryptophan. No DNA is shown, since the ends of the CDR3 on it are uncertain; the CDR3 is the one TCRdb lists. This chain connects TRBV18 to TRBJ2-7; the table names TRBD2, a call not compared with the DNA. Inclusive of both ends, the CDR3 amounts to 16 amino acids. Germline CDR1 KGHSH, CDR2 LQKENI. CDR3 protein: CASSPGTGVKKSGRGN.

CDR3 sequence reads: CASSQEVWASSGANVLTF. Written as DNA, the CDR3 is TGTGCCAGCAGCCAAGAGGTCTGGGCTAGCTCTGGGGCCAACGTCCTGACTTTC. The J gene is TRBJ2-6, the V gene TRBV14; D gene uncertain. V dropped 0 bases and J dropped 0 bases, with 12 bases sitting between them. CDR1 is SGHDN and CDR2 is FVKESK in the germline V gene. The CDR3 consists of 18 residues.

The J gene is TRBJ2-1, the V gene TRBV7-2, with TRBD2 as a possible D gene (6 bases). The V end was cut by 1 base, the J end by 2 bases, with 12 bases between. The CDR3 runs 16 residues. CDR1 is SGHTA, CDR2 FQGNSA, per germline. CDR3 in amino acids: CASSLDRLATYNEQFF. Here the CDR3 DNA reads TGTGCCAGCAGCTTAGATCGTCTAGCGACCTACAATGAGCAGTTCTTC.

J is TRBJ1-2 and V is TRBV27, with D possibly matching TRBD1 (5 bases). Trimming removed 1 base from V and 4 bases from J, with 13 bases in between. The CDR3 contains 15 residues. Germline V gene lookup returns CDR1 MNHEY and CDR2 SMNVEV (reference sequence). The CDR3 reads CASSLLPTVAYGYTF. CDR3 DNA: TGTGCCAGCAGTTTATTACCGACAGTCGCCTATGGCTACACCTTC.

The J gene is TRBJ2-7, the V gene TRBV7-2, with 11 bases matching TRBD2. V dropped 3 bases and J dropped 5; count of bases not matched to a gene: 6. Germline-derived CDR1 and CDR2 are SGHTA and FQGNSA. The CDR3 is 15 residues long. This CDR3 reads CASSLTSGNGDEQYF. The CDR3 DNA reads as TGTGCCAGCAGCTTGACTAGCGGGAATGGGGACGAGCAGTACTTC.

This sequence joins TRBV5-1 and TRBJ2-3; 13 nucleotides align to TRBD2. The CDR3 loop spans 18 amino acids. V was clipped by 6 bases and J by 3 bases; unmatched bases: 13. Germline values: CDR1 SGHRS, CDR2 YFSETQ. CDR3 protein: CASTKSPGLAGFTDTQYF. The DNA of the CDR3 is TGCGCCAGCACCAAATCTCCGGGACTAGCGGGATTTACAGATACGCAGTATTTT.

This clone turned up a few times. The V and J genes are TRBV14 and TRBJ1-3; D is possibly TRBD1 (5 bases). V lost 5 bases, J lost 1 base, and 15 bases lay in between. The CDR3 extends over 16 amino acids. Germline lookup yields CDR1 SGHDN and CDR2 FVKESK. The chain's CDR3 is CASSFGTAASGNTIYF. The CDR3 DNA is TGTGCCAGCAGCTTCGGGACGGCTGCTTCTGGAAACACCATATATTTT.

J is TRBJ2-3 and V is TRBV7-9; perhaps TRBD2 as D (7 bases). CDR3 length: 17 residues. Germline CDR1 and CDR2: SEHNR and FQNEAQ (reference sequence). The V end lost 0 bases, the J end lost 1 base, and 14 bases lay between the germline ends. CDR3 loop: CASSLARGEGGTDTQYF. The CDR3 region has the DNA TGTGCCAGCAGCTTAGCGCGCGGGGAGGGGGGCACAGATACGCAGTATTTT.

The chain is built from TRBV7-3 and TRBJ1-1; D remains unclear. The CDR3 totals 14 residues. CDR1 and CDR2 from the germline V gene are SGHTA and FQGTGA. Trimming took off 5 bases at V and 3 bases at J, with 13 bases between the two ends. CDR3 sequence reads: CASSPLPGDTEAFF. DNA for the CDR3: TGTGCCAGCAGCCCCCTGCCCGGGGACACTGAAGCTTTCTTT.

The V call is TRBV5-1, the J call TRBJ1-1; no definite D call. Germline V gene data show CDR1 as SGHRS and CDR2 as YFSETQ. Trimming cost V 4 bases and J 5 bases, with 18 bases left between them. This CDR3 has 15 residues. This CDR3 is CASSPGPWAETEAFF. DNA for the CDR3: TGCGCCAGCAGCCCCGGGCCCTGGGCGGAGACTGAAGCTTTCTTT.

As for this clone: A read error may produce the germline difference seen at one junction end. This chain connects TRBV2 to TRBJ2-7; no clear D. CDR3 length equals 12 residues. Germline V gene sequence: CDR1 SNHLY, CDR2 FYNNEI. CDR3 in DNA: TGTGCCAGCAGTGAAGCGCGGCAGGTTCAGCACTTC. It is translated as CASSEARQVQHF.

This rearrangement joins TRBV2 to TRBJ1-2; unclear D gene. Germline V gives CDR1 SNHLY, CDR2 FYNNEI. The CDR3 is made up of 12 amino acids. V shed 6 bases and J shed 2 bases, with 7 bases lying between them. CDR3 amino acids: CASRAENYGYTF. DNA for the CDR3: TGTGCCAGCAGGGCAGAGAACTATGGCTACACCTTC.

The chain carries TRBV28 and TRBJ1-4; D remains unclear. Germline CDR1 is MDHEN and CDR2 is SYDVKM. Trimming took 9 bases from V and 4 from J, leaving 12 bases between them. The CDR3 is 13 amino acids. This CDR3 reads CASAPPYNEKLFF. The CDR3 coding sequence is TGTGCCAGTGCCCCGCCCTATAATGAAAAACTGTTTTTT.

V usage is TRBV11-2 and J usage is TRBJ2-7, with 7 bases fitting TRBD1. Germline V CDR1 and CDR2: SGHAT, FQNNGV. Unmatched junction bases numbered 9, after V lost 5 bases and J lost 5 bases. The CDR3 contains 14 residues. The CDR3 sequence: CASSRRSGTDEQYF. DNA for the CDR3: TGTGCCAGCAGCCGACGATCCGGGACAGACGAGCAGTACTTC.

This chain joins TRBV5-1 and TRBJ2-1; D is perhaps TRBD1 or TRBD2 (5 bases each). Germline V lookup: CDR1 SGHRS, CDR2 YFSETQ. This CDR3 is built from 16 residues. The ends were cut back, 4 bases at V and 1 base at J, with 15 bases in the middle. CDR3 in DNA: TGCGCCAGCAGCCCGTCCGGGGCGACATCCTACAATGAGCAGTTCTTC. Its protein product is CASSPSGATSYNEQFF.

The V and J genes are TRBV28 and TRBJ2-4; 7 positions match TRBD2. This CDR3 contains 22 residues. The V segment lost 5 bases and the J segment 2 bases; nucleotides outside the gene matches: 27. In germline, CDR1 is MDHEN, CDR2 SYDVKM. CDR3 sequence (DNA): TGTGCCAGCAGTCCTTTTTGGGCCGGTAGAGGCACTGACGGGGGGTCCAAAAACATTCAGTACTTC. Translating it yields CASSPFWAGRGTDGGSKNIQYF.

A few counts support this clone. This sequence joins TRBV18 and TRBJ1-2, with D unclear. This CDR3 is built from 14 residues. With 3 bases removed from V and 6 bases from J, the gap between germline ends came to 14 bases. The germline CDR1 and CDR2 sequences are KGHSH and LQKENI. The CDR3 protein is CASSPENEYDGYTF. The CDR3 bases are TGTGCCAGCTCACCCGAGAACGAGTACGATGGCTACACCTTC.

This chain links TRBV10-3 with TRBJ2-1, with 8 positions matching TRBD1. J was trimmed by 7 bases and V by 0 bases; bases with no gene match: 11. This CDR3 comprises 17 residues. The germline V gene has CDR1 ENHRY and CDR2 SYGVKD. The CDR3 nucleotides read TGTGCCATCAGTGAGTCAGGGTTTGAGCAGGGGGCTAATGAGCAGTTCTTC. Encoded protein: CAISESGFEQGANEQFF.

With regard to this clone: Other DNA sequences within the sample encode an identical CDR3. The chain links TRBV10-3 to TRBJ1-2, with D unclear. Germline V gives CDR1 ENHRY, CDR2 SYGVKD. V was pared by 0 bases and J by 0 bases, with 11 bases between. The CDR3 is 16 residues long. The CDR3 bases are TGTGCCATCAGTGAGTCAGGAGGCCCTGCTAACTATGGCTACACCTTC. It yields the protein CAISESGGPANYGYTF.